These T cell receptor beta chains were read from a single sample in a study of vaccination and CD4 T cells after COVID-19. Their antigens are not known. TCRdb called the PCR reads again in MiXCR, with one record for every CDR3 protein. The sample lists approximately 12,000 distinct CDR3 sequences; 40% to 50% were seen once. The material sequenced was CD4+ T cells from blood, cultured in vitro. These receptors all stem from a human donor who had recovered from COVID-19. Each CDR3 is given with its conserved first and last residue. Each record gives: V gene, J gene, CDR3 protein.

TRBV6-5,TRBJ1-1,CASSYSSPSRPGGTEAFF
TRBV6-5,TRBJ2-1,CASSYQVLGLNEQFF
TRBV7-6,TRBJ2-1,CASSLGPGNNEQFF
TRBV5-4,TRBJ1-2,CASSGDRGESGYTF
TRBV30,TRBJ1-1,CACQTKSTEAFF
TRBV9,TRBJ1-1,CASSPGPIGTEAFF
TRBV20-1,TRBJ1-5,CSTLGPQHF
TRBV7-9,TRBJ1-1,CASSPLGRLNTEAFF
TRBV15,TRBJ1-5,CATSRTGYGQPQHF
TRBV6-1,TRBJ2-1,CASSVTSGYNEQFF
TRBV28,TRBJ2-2,CAGGALGGELFF
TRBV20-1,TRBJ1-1,CSARGQLNTEAFF
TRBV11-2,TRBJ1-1,CASSFNNLNTEAFF
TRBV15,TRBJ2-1,CATSGLILATTYNEQFF
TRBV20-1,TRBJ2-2,CSASGGRDYTGELFF
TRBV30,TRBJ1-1,CAWSVQAGHEAFF
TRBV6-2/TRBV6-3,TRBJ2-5,CASSYRNQETQYF
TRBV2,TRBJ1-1,CASSAQGAPTEAFF
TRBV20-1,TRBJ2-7,CSASVQATSGEQYF
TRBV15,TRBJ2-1,CATKAGVTGGSGEQFF
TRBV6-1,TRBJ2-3,CASSVSTAQTDTQYF
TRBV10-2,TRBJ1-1,CASSSRMNTEAFF
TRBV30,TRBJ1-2,CAWRSKTGRFRGYTF
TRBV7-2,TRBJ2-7,CASSPGLDRQYF
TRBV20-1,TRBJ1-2,CSALGASGYTF
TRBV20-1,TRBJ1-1,CSAPGTVGTEAFF
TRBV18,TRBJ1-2,CASSPLGTGYGYTF
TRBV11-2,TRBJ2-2,CASSSGLAGVSGELFF